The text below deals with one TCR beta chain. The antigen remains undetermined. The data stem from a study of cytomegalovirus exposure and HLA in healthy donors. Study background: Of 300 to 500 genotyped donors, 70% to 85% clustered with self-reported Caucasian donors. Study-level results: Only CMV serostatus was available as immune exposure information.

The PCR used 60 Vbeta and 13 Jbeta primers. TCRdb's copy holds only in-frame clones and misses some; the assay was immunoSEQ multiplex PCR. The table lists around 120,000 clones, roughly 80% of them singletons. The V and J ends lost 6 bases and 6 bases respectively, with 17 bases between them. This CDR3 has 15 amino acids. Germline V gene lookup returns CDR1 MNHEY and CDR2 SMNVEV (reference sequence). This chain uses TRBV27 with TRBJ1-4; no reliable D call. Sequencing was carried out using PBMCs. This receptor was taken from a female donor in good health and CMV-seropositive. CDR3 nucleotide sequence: TGTGCCAGCAGGAGTGGGTCGCGGTCGCATGAAAAACTGTTTTTT. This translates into CASRSGSRSHEKLFF. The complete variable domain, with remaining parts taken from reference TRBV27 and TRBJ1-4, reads EAQVTQNPRYLITVTGKKLTVTCSQNMNHEYMSWYRQDPGLGLRQIYYSMNVEVTDKGDVPEGYKVSRKEKRNFPLILESPSPNQTSLYFCASRSGSRSHEKLFFGSGTQLSVL.